Each of the 7 T cell receptor beta chains below was sequenced from the same sample in a study of beta chain features in type 1 diabetes (dated by TCRdb to 2016 to 2019). Library construction relied on the immunoSEQ multiplex PCR assay. All of the isolated RNA was reverse transcribed with the High Capacity cDNA Reverse Transcription Kit, so expressed TCRB transcripts were sequenced. TCRdb mirrors the immuneACCESS table, restricted to in-frame sequences. Some clones are absent from its copies; in checked studies, under half trace to an unresolved V gene, and the reason for the others is unknown. The sample table records 850,000 to 900,000 clones; 17% of these occur just once. The ten largest make up around 0.02% of the sample. The sample consisted of naive CD4+ T cells from blood. Interpreted using the paper, the cell subset or site label stands for: true naive CD4+ T cells. These receptor sequences come from a woman younger than 35 in good health.

With regard to this clone: Other DNA sequences from this sample encode an identical CDR3 as well. The gene calls are TRBV5-1 and TRBJ2-1; a possible D gene is TRBD1 (5 bases). The CDR3 has 14 amino acids. V lost 5 bases and J 2 bases, leaving 11 bases between the germline ends. Germline CDR1 is SGHRS and CDR2 is YFSETQ. The CDR3 protein is CASSRDRAYNEQFF. In nucleotides, the CDR3 is TGCGCCAGCAGTCGCGACAGAGCCTACAATGAGCAGTTCTTC.

Worth noting for this clone: The sample carries other DNA sequences with the same CDR3. The chain joins TRBV18 to TRBJ1-1; no clear D gene. The germline CDR1 and CDR2 sequences are KGHSH and LQKENI. The CDR3 has 13 residues. With 3 bases removed from V and 2 bases from J, the gap between germline ends came to 7 bases. Written as DNA, the CDR3 is TGTGCCAGCTCACCGGGCAGAAACACTGAAGCTTTCTTT. Translating gives CASSPGRNTEAFF.

This clone was seen a few times. The chain joins TRBV25-1 to TRBJ2-7; TRBD2 matches at 13 bases. Germline V lookup: CDR1 MGHDK, CDR2 SYGVNS. This CDR3 comprises 13 residues. Unmatched junction bases numbered 0, after V lost 8 bases and J lost 2 bases. The CDR3 sequence is CASGTSGTYEQYF. CDR3 in DNA: TGTGCCAGCGGGACTAGCGGGACCTACGAGCAGTACTTC.

The sample holds a few counts of this clone. Within the sample, other DNA sequences also encode this same CDR3. This CDR3 is CASSTDKNTEAFF. The CDR3 DNA follows: TGTGCCAGCTCCACGGACAAGAACACTGAAGCTTTCTTT. The V call is TRBV18, the J call TRBJ1-1; D might be TRBD1 (5 bases). Deletions cut 6 bases from V and 1 base from J, with 9 bases between. Germline loops: CDR1 KGHSH, CDR2 LQKENI. The length of the CDR3 is 13 residues.

This chain connects TRBV4-2 to TRBJ1-1; D might be TRBD1 (6 bases). This CDR3 comprises 14 residues. Germline CDR1 LGHNA, CDR2 YNFKEQ. With 0 bases removed from V and 8 bases from J, the gap between germline ends came to 13 bases. DNA of the CDR3: TGTGCCAGCAGCCAAGACTACGACAGGAAGGAAGCTTTCTTT. Translation: CASSQDYDRKEAFF.

The genes are TRBV7-9 and TRBJ1-6, with 8 positions matching TRBD1. Trimming removed 8 bases from V and 8 bases from J; junction bases left unmatched: 5. Germline V gene sequence: CDR1 SEHNR, CDR2 FQNEAQ (reference sequence). The CDR3 spans 13 residues. For the CDR3, the DNA is TGTGCCAGCGGACAGGGAGTGGATTCACCCCTCCACTTT. It codes for CASGQGVDSPLHF.

This clone was seen more than once but under ten times. The V gene is TRBV6-6, the J gene TRBJ1-1, with no clear D. The CDR3 extends over 16 amino acids. Germline CDR1 reads MNHNY; CDR2 reads SVGAGI (reference sequence). Trimming removed 5 bases from V and 5 bases from J, with 21 bases in between. CDR3 protein: CASSQRPPGFGTEAFF. The CDR3 nucleotides read TGTGCCAGCAGTCAAAGGCCCCCAGGCTTCGGTACTGAAGCTTTCTTT.